This TCR beta chain emerged from a study of stem cell transplantation in POMP-related autoinflammatory disease. The table lists this clone with a count of one. Using immunoSEQ multiplex PCR, the repertoire was profiled, and TCRdb retains in-frame clones only, with some absent. The top ten hold approximately 0.72% of the sample, which has around 32,000 clones, about 91% seen once. The CDR3 consists of 16 residues. The germline V gene encodes CDR1 SGHDN and CDR2 FVKESK. The germline V and J ends were trimmed by 0 bases and 0 bases, with 10 bases remaining between them. The chain uses TRBV14 and TRBJ2-3; possible D gene TRBD2, 6 bases. The sequencing here drew on CD4+ T cells from PBMCs, taken before stem cell transplantation. The receptor comes from a human donor with POMP-related autoinflammation and immune dysregulation (PRAID). The CDR3 DNA reads as TGTGCCAGCAGCCAAGATCCCGCGGGGAGCACAGATACGCAGTATTTT. Protein product: CASSQDPAGSTDTQYF.